This is a list of T cell receptor beta chains from one sample in a study of shared clonotypes between healthy human individuals. Only in-frame clones appear in the TCRdb table, and some are missing; sequencing was by immunoSEQ multiplex PCR. The data contain about 660,000 clones, around 74% of them seen just once; the ten biggest clones take up over 1.5%. The specimen was memory CD4+ T cells sorted from blood. These receptors originate from a woman aged 30 to 39 in good health. CDR3s include the opening cysteine and the closing phenylalanine or tryptophan. A D gene is named only where the DNA matches it firmly. Only part of the rows carry a size: once, few, many, or a class if the clone is expanded.

V,D,J,size,DNA,CDR3
TRBV19,.,TRBJ2-5,once,TGTGCCAGTAGAAGTTCGGGAGTCGAGACCCAGTACTTC,CASRSSGVETQYF
TRBV7-2,.,TRBJ2-7,.,TGTGCCAGCAGCCGGCAGGGGGAGGGCCCGGGCGAGCAGTACTTC,CASSRQGEGPGEQYF
TRBV18,.,TRBJ1-2,.,TGTGCCAGCTCCCGGGAAGCAGACTATGGCTACACCTTC,CASSREADYGYTF
TRBV6-5,.,TRBJ1-1,.,TGTGCCAGCCGCGGGGCGTACACTGAAGCTTTCTTT,CASRGAYTEAFF
TRBV2,.,TRBJ2-1,.,TGTGCCAGCAGTGACGCACGAAGCTCCTACAATGAGCAGTTCTTC,CASSDARSSYNEQFF
TRBV5-1,TRBD2,TRBJ2-7,.,TGCGCCAGCAAGCTAGCGGGAAAGGACTACGAGCAGTACTTC,CASKLAGKDYEQYF
TRBV6-6,TRBD2,TRBJ2-7,.,TGTGCCAGCAGCTATAGACTAGCCCACGAGCAGTACTTC,CASSYRLAHEQYF
TRBV4-1,.,TRBJ2-1,.,TGCGCCAGCAGCCAAGTCCTAGGGGGAGGGGTCAATGAGCAGTTCTTC,CASSQVLGGGVNEQFF
TRBV28,.,TRBJ1-2,few,TGTGTGGCCTCCCGCAACTATGGCTACACCTTC,CVASRNYGYTF
TRBV7-2,TRBD2,TRBJ2-7,.,TGTGCAACCGGGGGTAGCGGGTCCCGCAGAAACTACGAGCAGTACTTC,CATGGSGSRRNYEQYF